This TCR beta chain appears in the sequencing data of a study of tumor and adjacent non-tumor tissue in lung cancer (dated by TCRdb to between 2017 and 2018). Background on the whole study: By cancer type, the cohort comprised eleven to twelve adenocarcinoma patients, 2 squamous cell carcinoma patients and 1 small cell lung cancer patient. TCRbeta CDR3 sequencing was performed on under 35 paired specimens, with one tumor sample and one normal lung sample collected per patient. Bulk TCRbeta repertoires were compared between lung tumor tissue and matched distant non-tumor lung tissue obtained from about 16 lung cancer patients. The roughly 15 enrolled patients, of whom about 10 were men and 5 were women, were aged about 30 to 85 years and were diagnosed with TNM stage I to III disease. In total, sequencing yielded over 95 million productive TCRbeta reads, which works out to an average of around 3.9 million reads per sample. Study-wide conclusions, independent of this receptor: Tumor tissue showed significantly higher TCR diversity (inverse Simpson) than normal lung tissue, at about 400 vs 150 (P = 0.0075, Mann-Whitney U test). TCR diversity was significantly higher in younger patients, and greater tumor TCR diversity was associated with shorter overall survival and shorter disease-free survival. Peripheral blood was not sequenced, so blood TCRbeta repertoires in these lung cancer patients were not examined. The cohort had only roughly 16 patients, and the authors noted that larger samples and more detailed clinical data are needed. The methods do not name the sequencing platform or mention unique molecular identifiers. A significantly larger cumulative share of the repertoire was made up by the top 100 clones in normal lung than in tumor tissue.

Library preparation was by multiplex PCR. The reads were generated on an Illumina HiSeq 2500. TCRbeta libraries were built by three rounds of nested PCR using primers (Table S4), following protocols modified from ARM-PCR. PCR products of 200-500 bp were gel-excised and purified with the QIAquick gel extraction kit before sequencing. Turning to the authors' computational methods: Trimmomatic was used to clean the reads, FLASH was used to merge the reads into complete CDR3 sequences, and MiTCR was used to assign the reads to V(D)J germline segments. VDJtools was used to compute clonal diversity as the inverse Simpson's index. Productive reads were defined as in-frame sequences without a premature stop codon. TCRdb reprocessing: public reads trimmed at Q25 with fastp, clones called with MiXCR, in-frame beta chains kept. Rows with one shared CDR3 protein collapse into an entry with the most common genes and DNA. The V and J calls follow TCRdb's processing rather than the paper's. Recorded for this sample are about 67,000 distinct CDR3 sequences; about 77% of them occurred a single time. Together, the top ten hold around 43% of the sample.

The CDR3 spans 19 residues, from the cysteine through the phenylalanine. The sequence is cut down to CDR3 DNA, 57 bases in frame from base 1. From a lookup of the germline V gene, CDR1 and CDR2 are MNHEY and SVGEGT. RNA was extracted from bulk unsorted tissue and checked for quality with a NanoDrop ND-1000 and an Agilent 2100. Distant non-tumor tissue taken more than 3 cm from the tumor edge was used as the normal lung sample. Newly diagnosed lung cancer patients without prior chemotherapy who had been admitted for thoracic surgery in China between August and November 2014 were enrolled as donors. Patients who had received previous radiotherapy or chemotherapy, or who had another concurrent cancer, were excluded from the study. Pieces of surgical tissue measuring about 1-2.1 cm3 were kept in RNAlater solution and stored at -80 degrees C until use. A note on this clonotype: Its antigen is currently not known. A junction boundary mismatches the germline segment, possibly from a read error.

Recombination linked TRBV6-2 or TRBV6-3 to TRBJ1-5; TRBD1 is perhaps the D gene, given 6 matching bases. Sequencing input: distant non-tumor lung tissue. The receptor was isolated from a man in his 60s with non-small cell lung cancer. The CDR3 reads CARSYDETGRPYSNQPQDF. The bases are TGTGCCAGAAGTTATGATGAGACAGGACGCCCCTATAGCAATCAGCCCCAGGATTTT.